This T cell receptor beta chain was sequenced for a study of blood T cell repertoires in COVID-19 (dated by TCRdb to 2018 to 2021). Regarding the complete study: The collaborator samples originated in the United States, Italy and Spain and spanned the acute and convalescent phases of COVID-19. A freely available public database, intended as a resource for researchers studying the immune response to SARS-CoV-2, is where the repertoires were released. Nearly every sample came with metadata listing a de-identified subject ID, COVID-19 status, age in years and sex. The material from the prospective study consisted of cDNA or gDNA derived from T cells, B-cell-depleted T cells, or PBMCs. Deeply sampled blood TCRbeta repertoires from subjects exposed to, actively infected with, or recovered from COVID-19 were included in the dataset. The samples were drawn from two sources: the first 160 participants of the ongoing ImmuneRACE study, and 1,000 to 1,500 subjects contributed by 6 global collaborators. HLA class I and class II types, where available, came from metadata supplied by the sample provider rather than from assay-based typing.

Whole blood was collected in K2EDTA tubes by collaborating institutions according to the institutions' own protocols. For TCRbeta analysis, collaborators shipped samples as frozen whole blood, isolated PBMCs, or DNA extracted from either of those sample types. With regard to this clone: Its antigen is still unknown. No much larger clone is present one base from it, and per-base qualities are unavailable.

TCRbeta CDR3 regions were amplified from genomic DNA by means of the immunoSEQ Assay, a bias-controlled multiplex PCR. On the authors' methods: The number of nucleated cells in each sample was estimated from the amplification of reference gene primers within the assay. To quantify the absolute abundance of each unique TCRbeta CDR3 rearrangement, sequence reads were collapsed and filtered. For each sample, productive Simpson clonality was calculated as the square root of Simpson's diversity index across productive rearrangements. TCRdb obtained this table from immuneACCESS and retained in-frame rearrangements with V and J assigned. These tables miss some clones; where compared with another copy, unresolved V genes account for less than half of the shortfall, and the remainder is unexplained. V, J and clone size derive from that table, while D and trimming were established from the DNA sequence. The sample data list 150,000 to 200,000 clones, and 80% to 85% of these were observed just once. 2.6% of the sample lies in the top ten.

What the authors observed across the whole study: Clinical and demographic metadata were provided uncurated, with the amount varying by source and participant.

Sequencing input: peripheral blood. The TCR sequence derives from a human donor with acute or convalescent COVID-19. The donor label of this sample is uncertain.

The CDR3 region has the sequence CASSLLDRVADNEQFF. The DNA sequence is TGTGCCAGCAGCTTGTTAGACAGGGTGGCCGACAATGAGCAGTTCTTC. This chain joins TRBV5-5 to TRBJ2-1; the junction holds 7 bases that match TRBD1. CDR1 SGHKS and CDR2 YYEKEE were looked up in the germline V gene (reference sequence). Trimming removed 1 base from V and 5 bases from J; the gene matches leave 9 bases unexplained. The cysteine opens and the phenylalanine closes a CDR3 of 16 amino acids. Kept here is only the CDR3 DNA, which spans 48 bases and is read in frame from base 1.